The 16 T cell receptor beta chains below come from one sample, sequenced in a study of CD8 T cells in Susac syndrome. RNA was extracted with the RNeasy kit, and a quantity of about 0.45 to 1 ug was reverse transcribed using random hexamers. TCRdb reprocessed the immunoSEQ multiplex PCR reads with MiXCR, giving one entry per CDR3 protein. In the table there are around 150,000 distinct CDR3 sequences, approximately 95% of which are singletons. The source material was CD8+ T cells from PBMCs. These receptors were obtained from a human donor with Susac syndrome.

J is TRBJ2-1 and V is TRBV21-1; the table assigns TRBD1, which was not confirmed against the DNA. TRBV21-1 is a pseudogene locus. The length of the CDR3 is 19 residues. The CDR3 nucleotides are TGTGCCAGCAGGCAAGGGGGCCCGGCGCGTCGAAACTCCTACAATGAGCAGTTCTTC. Amino acid sequence: CASRQGGPARRNSYNEQFF.

J is TRBJ1-1 and V is TRBV4-1; no clear D. The CDR3 loop spans 14 amino acids. V lost 0 bases and J 1 base, leaving 6 bases between the germline ends. Per the germline V gene, CDR1 is MGHRA and CDR2 is YSYEKL. The CDR3 DNA reads TGCGCCAGCAGCCAAGAATGGGGGAACACTGAAGCTTTCTTT. Translation gives CASSQEWGNTEAFF.

This clonotype has only a few counts. The chain recombines TRBV12-3 or TRBV12-4 with TRBJ1-2; D remains unclear. Between the trimmed V and J ends, which lost 0 bases and 4 bases, there was a span of 3 bases. The CDR3 extends over 12 amino acids. CDR3 nucleotides: TGTGCCAGCAGTTTAGCTCTCTATGGCTACACCTTC. It translates to CASSLALYGYTF.

The V and J genes are TRBV27 and TRBJ2-5, with 9 bases identical to TRBD1. Germline V gene sequence: CDR1 MNHEY, CDR2 SMNVEV (reference sequence). V lost 3 bases to trimming and J lost 5 bases; unmatched junction nucleotides: 4. The CDR3 consists of 14 residues. CDR3 loop: CASSLGQGGETQYF. The DNA of the CDR3 is TGTGCCAGCAGTTTGGGACAGGGAGGGGAGACCCAGTACTTC.

The rearrangement joins TRBV9 to TRBJ2-5, with D unclear. Trimming removed 0 bases from V and 5 bases from J, with 8 bases in between. This CDR3 region has 13 residues. The V gene's germline CDR1 is SGDLS and CDR2 YYNGEE. The CDR3 reads CASSVGGRETQYF. The CDR3, as DNA: TGTGCCAGCAGCGTAGGGGGTCGGGAGACCCAGTACTTC.

This clonotype appeared a single time. The rearrangement uses TRBV2 and TRBJ2-1, with 10 bases that match TRBD2. V was pared by 9 bases and J by 0 bases, with 11 bases of the junction left unmatched. The CDR3 runs 17 residues. The V gene's germline CDR1 is SNHLY and CDR2 FYNNEI. DNA for the CDR3: TGTGCCAGATCAACTAGCGGGATAGAGAGCTCCTACAATGAGCAGTTCTTC. It translates to CARSTSGIESSYNEQFF.

The genes are TRBV27 and TRBJ1-5; D is possibly TRBD1 (5 bases). V was pared by 0 bases and J by 5 bases, with 8 bases between. CDR3 size: 14 residues. Germline V gene data show CDR1 as MNHEY and CDR2 as SMNVEV (reference sequence). The CDR3 sequence is CASSLSRGDQPQHF. Written as DNA, the CDR3 is TGTGCCAGCAGTTTATCGCGGGGGGATCAGCCCCAGCATTTT.

This clonotype is a singleton in its sample. This chain connects TRBV29-1 to TRBJ2-3; 13 positions agree with TRBD2. CDR1 is SQVTM and CDR2 is ANQGSEA in the germline V gene. V shed 6 bases and J 3 bases; nucleotides not matched to a gene: 6. The CDR3 covers 15 residues. In nucleotides, the CDR3 is TGCAGCGTGATGGGACTAGCGGGAACAACAGATACGCAGTATTTT. As protein: CSVMGLAGTTDTQYF.

J is TRBJ2-3 and V is TRBV30; D uncertain. The germline V gene has CDR1 GTSNPN and CDR2 SVGIG (reference sequence). The CDR3 has 12 amino acids. V lost 0 bases and J lost 4, with 5 bases in between. Here the CDR3 reads CAWSVLSDTQYF. DNA for the CDR3: TGTGCCTGGAGTGTATTATCAGATACGCAGTATTTT.

The chain links TRBV24-1 to TRBJ1-5; TRBD1 matches 9 bases. The CDR3 is 14 residues long. With V trimmed by 2 bases and J by 6 bases, 1 base remained unmatched. Germline V lookup: CDR1 KGHDR, CDR2 SFDVKD. CDR3 sequence (DNA): TGTGCCACCAGTGATTGGACAGGGGTTCAGCCCCAGCATTTT. This translates into CATSDWTGVQPQHF.

V is TRBV5-4 and J is TRBJ2-7; TRBD1 aligns across 8 bases. The CDR3 has 14 residues. The junction had 12 bases not matched to a gene; V was cut back by 7 bases and J by 6 bases. From germline, CDR1 is SGHNT and CDR2 YYREEE (reference sequence). The CDR3 sequence is CASGTRGRLGEQYF. In DNA form, the CDR3 reads TGTGCCAGCGGGACCAGGGGGCGCTTAGGCGAGCAGTACTTC.

This clonotype was seen once. This chain joins TRBV7-9 and TRBJ1-2; D gene ambiguous. Germline V gene sequence: CDR1 SEHNR, CDR2 FQNEAQ (reference sequence). There are 16 residues in the CDR3. V was clipped by 2 bases and J by 4 bases, with 17 bases between them. CDR3 bases: TGTGCCAGCAGCTTACCTGTACGGGGAGAATCCTATGGCTACACCTTC. It yields the protein CASSLPVRGESYGYTF.

The chain links TRBV20-1 to TRBJ1-2; TRBD1 is a possible D gene (5 bases). The CDR3 is 13 amino acids. The V and J ends lost 5 bases and 4 bases respectively, with 14 bases between them. Per the germline V gene, CDR1 is DFQATT and CDR2 is SNEGSKA (reference sequence). Here the CDR3 DNA reads TGCAGTGCTTACTTATTTGGGGGCTATGGCTACACCTTC. It encodes CSAYLFGGYGYTF.

The chain recombines TRBV20-1 with TRBJ2-3, with 11 nucleotides matching TRBD2. J lost 4 bases, V lost 4 bases, and 16 bases had no gene match. This CDR3 contains 18 residues. Germline-derived CDR1 and CDR2 are DFQATT and SNEGSKA (reference sequence). This CDR3 is CSATLGGLAGRVADTQYF. In nucleotides, the CDR3 is TGCAGTGCTACCCTAGGAGGACTAGCGGGTCGTGTGGCAGATACGCAGTATTTT.

The chain carries TRBV5-8 and TRBJ2-7; tentatively, D is TRBD1 (5 bases). The CDR3 is 12 residues long. Looked up from germline, CDR1 is SGHTS and CDR2 is YDEGEE. V dropped 6 bases and J dropped 2 bases, with 9 bases sitting between them. In DNA, the CDR3 is TGTGCCAGCACCCTGACAGCCTACGAGCAGTACTTC. Protein sequence: CASTLTAYEQYF. Full variable domain (outside the CDR3, taken from reference TRBV5-8 and TRBJ2-7): EAGVTQSPTHLIKTRGQQATLRCSPISGHTSVYWYQQALGLGLQFLLWYDEGEERNRGNFPPRFSGRQFPNYSSELNVNALELEDSALYLCASTLTAYEQYFGPGTRLTVT.

This chain connects TRBV19 to TRBJ2-1; D may be TRBD2 (6 bases). CDR1 and CDR2 from the germline V gene are LNHDA and SQIVND (reference sequence). This CDR3 has 14 amino acids. The germline V and J ends were trimmed by 2 bases and 10 bases, with 15 bases remaining between them. The CDR3 loop reads CASSITSPSAEQFF. The CDR3 coding sequence is TGTGCCAGTAGTATAACCTCCCCTAGCGCCGAGCAGTTCTTC.